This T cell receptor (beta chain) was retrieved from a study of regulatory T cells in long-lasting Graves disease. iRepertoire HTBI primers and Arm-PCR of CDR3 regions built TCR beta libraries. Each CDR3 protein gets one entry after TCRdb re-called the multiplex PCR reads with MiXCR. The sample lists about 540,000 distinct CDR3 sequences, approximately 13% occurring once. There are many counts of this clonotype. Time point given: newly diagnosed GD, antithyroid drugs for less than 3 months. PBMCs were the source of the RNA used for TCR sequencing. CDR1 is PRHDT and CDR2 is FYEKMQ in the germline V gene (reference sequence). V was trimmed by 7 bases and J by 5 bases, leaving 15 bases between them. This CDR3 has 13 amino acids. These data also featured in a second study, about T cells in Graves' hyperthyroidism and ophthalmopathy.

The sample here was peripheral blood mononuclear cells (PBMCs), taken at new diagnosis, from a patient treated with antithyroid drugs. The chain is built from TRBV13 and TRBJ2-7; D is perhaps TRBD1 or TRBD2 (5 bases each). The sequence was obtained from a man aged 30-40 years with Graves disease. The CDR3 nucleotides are TGTGCCAGCAACGAGGGGCATCTCAACGAGCAGTACTTC. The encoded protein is CASNEGHLNEQYF.